This TCR beta chain was sequenced in a study of blood T cell repertoires in COVID-19. The overall study: In each case, the material was cDNA or gDNA derived from T cells, B-cell-depleted T cells, or PBMCs.

J gave up 14 bases and V 3 bases, and 11 bases lay outside the gene matches. The CDR3 totals 14 residues. CDR1 is SGHVS, CDR2 FQNEAQ, per germline. This clone was seen just once. Authors' analysis steps: Amplification of reference gene primers was used by the study to estimate nucleated cell counts. Measured with immunoSEQ multiplex PCR; TCRdb has only the in-frame clones, and not every one. That table gives V, J and clone size, and the DNA gave D and trimming. Of 120,000 or so clones in the sample, 88% were seen once. The clonotype was recovered from a human donor in a cohort sampled during active COVID-19. The chain employs TRBV7-8 and TRBJ1-4, with 8 bases identical to TRBD1. The material sequenced was peripheral blood. CDR3 protein: CASSFGTGAAGLFF. As DNA, the CDR3 is TGTGCCAGCAGCTTCGGGACAGGTGCCGCCGGGCTGTTTTTT.